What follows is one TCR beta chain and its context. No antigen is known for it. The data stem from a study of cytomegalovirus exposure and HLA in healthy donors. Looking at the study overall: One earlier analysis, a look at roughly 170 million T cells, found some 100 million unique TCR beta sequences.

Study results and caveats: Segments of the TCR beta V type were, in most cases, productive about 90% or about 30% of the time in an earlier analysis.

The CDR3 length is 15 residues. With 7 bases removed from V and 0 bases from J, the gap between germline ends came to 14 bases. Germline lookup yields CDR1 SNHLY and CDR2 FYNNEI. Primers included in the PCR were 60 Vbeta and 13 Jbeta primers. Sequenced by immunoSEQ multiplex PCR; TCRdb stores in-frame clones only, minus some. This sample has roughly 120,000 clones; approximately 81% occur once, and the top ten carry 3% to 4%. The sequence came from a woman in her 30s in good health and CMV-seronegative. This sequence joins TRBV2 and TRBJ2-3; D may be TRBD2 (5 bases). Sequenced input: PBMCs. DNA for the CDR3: TGTGCCAGCAAAGAGGGTGTAGCTAGCACAGATACGCAGTATTTT. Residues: CASKEGVASTDTQYF.